The 22 T cell receptor beta chains below all came from one sample that was sequenced in a study of early stage breast cancer tumors. Method: immunoSEQ multiplex PCR; TCRdb's copy keeps in-frame clones and lacks some. The sample gives about 19,000 clones, 65% to 85% of which show up once; roughly 1.8% is in the top ten. What was sequenced was blood. The receptors stem from a person aged 70 to 80 with breast cancer.

The chain uses TRBV11-3 and TRBJ1-2; TRBD1 matches 9 bases. CDR1 is SGHNT, CDR2 YENEEA, per germline. The length of the CDR3 is 14 residues. The V gene end was trimmed by 5 bases and the J gene end by 8 bases; junction bases not matched to a gene: 9. CDR3 loop: CASSTLDRGGGYTF. CDR3 DNA: TGTGCCAGCAGCACCTTGGACAGGGGAGGGGGCTACACCTTC.

This clone came up a few times. The chain uses TRBV7-6 and TRBJ1-5; 8 nucleotides align to TRBD1. This CDR3 contains 15 residues. The ends lost 5 bases at V and 6 bases at J; junction bases unmatched: 9. Germline V gives CDR1 SGHVS, CDR2 FNYEAQ. CDR3 region: CASSPITGTGQPQHF. The CDR3, as DNA: TGTGCCAGCAGCCCAATAACGGGGACAGGTCAGCCCCAGCATTTT.

This chain uses TRBV5-6 with TRBJ1-2; D may be TRBD1 (6 bases). This CDR3 has 16 amino acids. CDR1 is SGHDT and CDR2 is YYEEEE in the germline V gene. The ends were cut back, 4 bases at V and 5 bases at J, with 21 bases in the middle. The CDR3 region has the DNA TGTGCCAGCAGCCCGGGGGGCCGGGGCAGGGGATATGGCTACACCTTC. The encoded protein is CASSPGGRGRGYGYTF.

The chain has TRBV29-1 and TRBJ1-1, with D unresolved. Per germline, CDR1 SQVTM and CDR2 ANQGSEA. The germline V and J ends were trimmed by 7 bases and 4 bases, with 16 bases remaining between them. CDR3 length: 13 amino acids. CDR3 amino acids: CSGRVGEGTEAFF. CDR3 DNA sequence: TGCAGCGGGAGGGTCGGTGAAGGCACTGAAGCTTTCTTT.

The chain links TRBV18 to TRBJ1-4; TRBD1 matches at 7 bases. The CDR3 sequence is 15 residues long. V was clipped by 6 bases and J by 2 bases; unmatched bases: 6. Germline CDR1 KGHSH, CDR2 LQKENI. The CDR3 spells CASSQDRSTNEKLFF. Here the CDR3 DNA reads TGTGCCAGCTCGCAGGACAGGTCTACTAATGAAAAACTGTTTTTT.

The chain recombines TRBV5-4 with TRBJ2-1; TRBD2 agrees at 14 bases. This CDR3 has 17 amino acids. Looked up from germline, CDR1 is SGHNT and CDR2 is YYREEE (reference sequence). V trimming: 2 bases; J trimming: 7 bases; junction bases outside the gene matches: 8. CDR3 bases: TGTGCCAGCAGCTTTGGGACTAGCGGGGGACCAGGAAATGAGCAGTTCTTC. This codes for CASSFGTSGGPGNEQFF. The complete variable domain, with remaining parts taken from reference TRBV5-4 and TRBJ2-1, reads ETGVTQSPTHLIKTRGQQVTLRCSSQSGHNTVSWYQQALGQGPQFIFQYYREEENGRGNFPPRFSGLQFPNYSSELNVNALELDDSALYLCASSFGTSGGPGNEQFFGPGTRLTVL.

This sequence joins TRBV27 and TRBJ2-7; D is possibly TRBD2 (6 bases). Looked up from germline, CDR1 is MNHEY and CDR2 is SMNVEV (reference sequence). The CDR3 has 13 amino acids. Between the trimmed V and J ends, which lost 6 bases and 5 bases, there was a span of 14 bases. The CDR3 nucleotides are TGTGCCAGCAGCCGCCGGGGGTCGGACGAGCAGTACTTC. Its translation: CASSRRGSDEQYF.

The rearrangement joins TRBV14 to TRBJ2-2; D perhaps matches TRBD2 (5 bases). CDR1 is SGHDN and CDR2 is FVKESK in the germline V gene. Trimming stripped 1 base from V and 5 bases from J, with 5 bases between. This CDR3 spans 13 amino acids. CDR3 DNA sequence: TGTGCCAGCAGCCAAGGAGGGACCGGGGAGCTGTTTTTT. This sequence encodes CASSQGGTGELFF.

This chain links TRBV19 with TRBJ1-2; 8 nucleotides line up with TRBD1. The CDR3 is made up of 14 amino acids. The ends lost 5 bases at V and 2 bases at J; junction bases unmatched: 4. Germline values: CDR1 LNHDA, CDR2 SQIVND (reference sequence). The CDR3 protein is CASSLQGVNYGYTF. CDR3 in DNA: TGTGCCAGTAGTCTACAGGGGGTAAACTATGGCTACACCTTC.

The chain has TRBV5-1 and TRBJ2-3; 7 bases match TRBD2. V shed 0 bases, J shed 1 base, and the junction held 11 bases outside the gene matches. This CDR3 has 18 residues. The germline V gene encodes CDR1 SGHRS and CDR2 YFSETQ. CDR3 loop: CASSLVSRGGVGTDTQYF. The DNA of the CDR3 is TGCGCCAGCAGCTTGGTCTCCCGGGGAGGGGTCGGCACAGATACGCAGTATTTT.

V usage is TRBV23-1 and J usage is TRBJ1-1, with 9 bases identical to TRBD1. TRBV23-1 is labeled an ORF, and its function is uncertain. There are 15 residues in the CDR3. V was pared by 7 bases and J by 0 bases, with 6 bases of the junction left unmatched. The CDR3 coding sequence is TGCGCCAGCACGCCCCGGGACAGGGTGAACACTGAAGCTTTCTTT. It specifies CASTPRDRVNTEAFF.

The chain employs TRBV18 and TRBJ1-2; 10 positions agree with TRBD1. The CDR3 runs to 15 residues. V dropped 2 bases and J dropped 10; count of bases not matched to a gene: 10. Germline loops: CDR1 KGHSH, CDR2 LQKENI. As DNA, the CDR3 is TGTGCCAGCTCACCATACCAGTCGGGACAGGGGATCTACACCTTC. Its protein product is CASSPYQSGQGIYTF.

This clone has a single count. The J gene is TRBJ2-2, the V gene TRBV10-1, with D possibly TRBD2 on 5 matching bases. This CDR3 is 16 amino acids long. The germline gives CDR1 WNHNN, CDR2 SYGVQD (reference sequence). Trimming took 6 bases from V and 5 from J, leaving 19 bases between them. The chain's CDR3 is CASRVSERLRTGELFF. The CDR3 DNA reads TGCGCCAGCAGAGTTAGCGAGCGGCTCCGAACCGGGGAGCTGTTTTTT.

To note about this clone: Germline is not matched at one junction end, which may reflect a read error. The rearrangement uses TRBV2 and TRBJ1-2, with 7 bases identical to TRBD1. CDR3 length: 13 residues. The germline V gene encodes CDR1 SNHLY and CDR2 FYNNEI. CDR3 region: CASRDRANYGYTF. For the CDR3, the DNA is TGTGCCAGCCGTGACAGGGCGAACTATGGCTACACCTTC.

The V and J genes are TRBV5-1 and TRBJ1-2, with 9 bases matching TRBD1. Unmatched junction bases numbered 17, after V lost 4 bases and J lost 4 bases. Germline V gene sequence: CDR1 SGHRS, CDR2 YFSETQ. The CDR3 consists of 18 residues. CDR3 coding DNA: TGCGCCAGCAGCGCGGGGACAGGGACCCTTAAGTGGGGCTATGGCTACACCTTC. Its translation: CASSAGTGTLKWGYGYTF. Supplemented by reference TRBV5-1 and TRBJ1-2, the full variable domain reads KAGVTQTPRYLIKTRGQQVTLSCSPISGHRSVSWYQQTPGQGLQFLFEYFSETQRNKGNFPGRFSGRQFSNSRSEMNVSTLELGDSALYLCASSAGTGTLKWGYGYTFGSGTRLTVV.

The chain carries TRBV18 and TRBJ1-1, with 8 bases that match TRBD1. Germline V gene sequence: CDR1 KGHSH, CDR2 LQKENI. V shed 0 bases, J shed 5 bases, and the junction held 5 bases outside the gene matches. The CDR3 consists of 15 residues. The CDR3 DNA reads TGTGCCAGCTCACCACCAGGACAGGGAGAAACTGAAGCTTTCTTT. This encodes CASSPPGQGETEAFF. Complete variable domain (other parts from reference TRBV18 and TRBJ1-1): NAGVMQNPRHLVRRRGQEARLRCSPMKGHSHVYWYRQLPEEGLKFMVYLQKENIIDESGMPKERFSAEFPKEGPSILRIQQVVRGDSAAYFCASSPPGQGETEAFFGQGTRLTVV.

V and J are TRBV9 and TRBJ1-1; 7 bases match TRBD1. The V and J ends lost 1 base and 3 bases, in that order; junction bases with no gene match: 3. The CDR3 contains 14 residues. Germline V gives CDR1 SGDLS, CDR2 YYNGEE. CDR3 amino acids: CASSVQTGDTEAFF. CDR3 in DNA: TGTGCCAGCAGCGTACAAACAGGGGACACTGAAGCTTTCTTT.

This clone showed up just once. The J gene is TRBJ2-7, the V gene TRBV28, with TRBD1 matching over 8 bases. This CDR3 is built from 15 residues. V gave up 6 bases and J gave up 2 bases; unmatched junction bases: 9. Germline CDR1 MDHEN, CDR2 SYDVKM. CDR3 loop: CASRKNRGETYEQYF. Here the CDR3 DNA reads TGTGCCAGCAGAAAGAACAGGGGGGAGACCTACGAGCAGTACTTC. Together with reference TRBV28 and TRBJ2-7, the CDR3 gives the full variable domain: DVKVTQSSRYLVKRTGEKVFLECVQDMDHENMFWYRQDPGLGLRLIYFSYDVKMKEKGDIPEGYSVSREKKERFSLILESASTNQTSMYLCASRKNRGETYEQYFGPGTRLTVT.

This clone has just a few counts. This rearrangement joins TRBV2 to TRBJ1-6; TRBD1 is a possible D gene (6 bases). CDR1 is SNHLY, CDR2 FYNNEI, per germline. V was cut by 6 bases and J by 0 bases, with 12 bases left in between. The CDR3 consists of 16 residues. The CDR3 sequence: CASSSSQGSYNSPLHF. The CDR3 DNA sequence: TGTGCCAGCAGCTCCTCACAGGGCTCCTATAATTCACCCCTCCACTTT.

The V and J genes are TRBV29-1 and TRBJ2-3; 9 positions match TRBD2. CDR3 size: 15 residues. Unmatched junction bases numbered 4, after V lost 1 base and J lost 2 bases. The germline gives CDR1 SQVTM, CDR2 ANQGSEA. CDR3 sequence reads: CSVEASGVFTDTQYF. CDR3 sequence (DNA): TGCAGCGTTGAAGCTAGCGGGGTGTTCACAGATACGCAGTATTTT.

The CDR3 loop reads CASSRGTGSGNTEAFF. The CDR3 DNA is TGCGCCAGCAGCCGGGGGACAGGCTCGGGGAACACTGAAGCTTTCTTT. The chain couples TRBV4-1 to TRBJ1-1; 8 bases are a match to TRBD1. Germline V gene data show CDR1 as MGHRA and CDR2 as YSYEKL. Trimming cost V 4 bases and J 1 base; bases outside gene matches: 8. The CDR3 extends over 16 amino acids.

This clone has only a few counts. The rearrangement links TRBV2 to TRBJ1-2; 8 nucleotides match TRBD1. Trimming cost V 7 bases and J 6 bases; bases outside gene matches: 16. Germline V gene lookup returns CDR1 SNHLY and CDR2 FYNNEI. The CDR3 is 16 amino acids. The CDR3 region is CASTYSGGSRSDGYTF. Here the CDR3 DNA reads TGTGCCAGCACTTACTCAGGGGGCTCCAGGAGCGATGGCTACACCTTC.